Listed here is a single TCR beta chain. It was with a sample-barcoded 5' primer and a J-beta primer mix that a second PCR of about 6 to 12 cycles was run. MiXCR, applied by TCRdb to the 5' RACE reads, yields one record per CDR3 protein. The sample has around 1.5 million distinct CDR3 sequences; about 43% are singletons. CDR1 and CDR2 from the germline V gene are DFQATT and SNEGSKA (reference sequence). This CDR3 is built from 14 residues. After removal of 6 bases from V and 1 base from J, the junction contained 7 bases not matched to a gene. This sample is part of a study of blood T cells in healthy people across ages.

The chain recombines TRBV20-1 with TRBJ2-5; 8 nucleotides line up with TRBD2. Sequencing input: blood. The source is a woman aged 18-29 years in good health. CDR3 sequence (DNA): TGCAGTGCAAAGACGGGGGGGATCCAAGAGACCCAGTACTTC. This sequence encodes CSAKTGGIQETQYF.